Presented here are 23 T cell receptor beta chains from one specimen sequenced in a study of cytomegalovirus exposure and HLA in healthy donors. Repertoires were generated with immunoSEQ multiplex PCR, while TCRdb's copy carries only in-frame clones and drops some. The sample consists of 55,000 to 80,000 clones, roughly 95% of them appearing once. The source material was PBMCs. The receptors were gathered from a man aged 18 to 29 in good health and CMV-seronegative.

This chain joins TRBV6-6 and TRBJ1-1, with D uncertain. Trimming left V 5 bases short and J 3 bases short, with 7 bases between. CDR1 MNHNY and CDR2 SVGAGI come from the germline V gene (reference sequence). The CDR3 spans 12 residues. CDR3 bases: TGTGCCAGCAGTCTAGGAGACACTGAAGCTTTCTTT. Translated, it gives CASSLGDTEAFF.

J is TRBJ1-4 and V is TRBV6-1, with unresolved D. The CDR3 runs to 15 residues. CDR1 MNHNS and CDR2 SASEGT come from the germline V gene. V lost 2 bases, J lost 5 bases, and 12 bases lay in between. In DNA form, the CDR3 reads TGTGCCAGCAGTGAAACTGGTAGATCCAATGAAAAACTGTTTTTT. This gives the protein CASSETGRSNEKLFF.

This rearrangement joins TRBV27 to TRBJ1-5, with 9 positions matching TRBD1. The V and J ends lost 5 bases and 7 bases, in that order; junction bases with no gene match: 15. CDR3 size: 17 residues. Per germline, CDR1 MNHEY and CDR2 SMNVEV (reference sequence). The CDR3, as DNA: TGTGCCAGCAGTATGGGGACAGGGACAGAGTTTAGACAGCCCCAGCATTTT. Translation: CASSMGTGTEFRQPQHF.

The rearrangement links TRBV29-1 to TRBJ1-1, with 9 bases identical to TRBD1. Trimming took 7 bases from V and 6 from J; bases not matched to a gene: 6. CDR3 length equals 12 residues. Germline V gene data show CDR1 as SQVTM and CDR2 as ANQGSEA. Here the CDR3 reads CSADRGNAEAFF. CDR3 nucleotide sequence: TGCAGCGCAGACAGGGGGAATGCTGAAGCTTTCTTT.

The V and J genes are TRBV7-9 and TRBJ1-1; D is undetermined. The germline V and J ends were trimmed by 4 bases and 9 bases, with 12 bases remaining between them. There are 12 residues in the CDR3. Germline CDR1 SEHNR, CDR2 FQNEAQ (reference sequence). The CDR3 reads CASSYGDLQAFF. The CDR3 coding sequence is TGTGCCAGCAGCTACGGTGATTTACAAGCTTTCTTT.

J is TRBJ1-1 and V is TRBV30, with TRBD1 identical over 8 bases. Germline values: CDR1 GTSNPN, CDR2 SVGIG (reference sequence). The CDR3 sequence is 16 residues long. Trimming removed 5 bases from V and 4 bases from J; junction bases left unmatched: 15. This CDR3 is CAWQYKDRVLGTEAFF. CDR3 nucleotide sequence: TGTGCCTGGCAATATAAGGACAGGGTGTTGGGCACTGAAGCTTTCTTT.

The J gene is TRBJ1-3, the V gene TRBV5-4, with D possibly being TRBD1 (5 bases). The V gene's germline CDR1 is SGHNT and CDR2 YYREEE (reference sequence). Trimming took 2 bases from V and 1 from J, leaving 7 bases between them. The CDR3 spans 14 residues. The CDR3 bases are TGTGCCAGCAGCTTCGGGGGATCTGGAAACACCATATATTTT. Translation gives CASSFGGSGNTIYF.

CDR3 sequence (DNA): TGTGCCAGCATGGAGGGGCTTTATTCGGATGGCTACACCTTC. Its protein is CASMEGLYSDGYTF. The chain employs TRBV2 and TRBJ1-2; D might be TRBD1 (5 bases). The CDR3 loop spans 14 amino acids. The V and J ends lost 7 bases and 6 bases respectively, with 18 bases between them. Germline CDR1 SNHLY, CDR2 FYNNEI.

The sample holds one count of this clone. The CDR3 nucleotides read TGTGCCAGCAGCTCGCCCTTGGGACAGGGTCACCACGAGCAGTACTTC. Amino acids: CASSSPLGQGHHEQYF. V gene TRBV7-9 combines with J gene TRBJ2-7; 9 bases line up with TRBD1. Germline CDR1 is SEHNR and CDR2 is FQNEAQ (reference sequence). With V trimmed by 4 bases and J by 5 bases, 12 bases remained unmatched. The CDR3 is 16 residues long.

The chain is built from TRBV7-2 and TRBJ1-1; maybe TRBD1 (5 bases). Trimming removed 2 bases at V and 4 bases at J, with 8 bases between. Germline V CDR1 and CDR2: SGHTA, FQGNSA. This CDR3 has 13 amino acids. The CDR3 bases are TGTGCCAGCAGCTTACTCCAGGGCACTGAAGCTTTCTTT. This sequence encodes CASSLLQGTEAFF.

The chain is built from TRBV30 and TRBJ2-5; perhaps TRBD2 as D (6 bases). The CDR3 extends over 14 amino acids. V lost 2 bases, J lost 0 bases, and 10 bases lay in between. CDR1 GTSNPN and CDR2 SVGIG come from the germline V gene (reference sequence). The CDR3 loop reads CAWSSGLNQETQYF. The CDR3 DNA is TGTGCCTGGAGTAGCGGGCTAAACCAAGAGACCCAGTACTTC.

The gene calls are TRBV27 and TRBJ2-5, with 8 bases matching TRBD2. Looked up from germline, CDR1 is MNHEY and CDR2 is SMNVEV (reference sequence). CDR3 length: 18 amino acids. Germline trimming cut 5 bases from V and 1 base from J; bases unmatched to any gene: 15. DNA of the CDR3: TGTGCCAGCAGTCCCGCCAAGATAAGCGGGGGCCTCCAAGAGACCCAGTACTTC. Encoded protein: CASSPAKISGGLQETQYF.

The J gene is TRBJ2-1, the V gene TRBV19; TRBD1 agrees at 8 bases. V shed 4 bases and J 10 bases; nucleotides not matched to a gene: 12. CDR1 is LNHDA and CDR2 is SQIVND in the germline V gene (reference sequence). The CDR3 sequence is 15 residues long. Written as DNA, the CDR3 is TGTGCCAGTAGTACAAGGGGGACAGGACTCGGAGAGCAGTTCTTC. Translation gives CASSTRGTGLGEQFF.

The J gene is TRBJ2-5, the V gene TRBV7-9; perhaps TRBD1 as D (5 bases). The ends were cut back, 1 base at V and 2 bases at J, with 11 bases in the middle. CDR3 length: 15 residues. The V gene's germline CDR1 is SEHNR and CDR2 FQNEAQ (reference sequence). CDR3 sequence (DNA): TGTGCCAGCAGCTTAGAACGGACAAAACAAGAGACCCAGTACTTC. It translates to CASSLERTKQETQYF. Using reference TRBV7-9 and TRBJ2-5 for the parts outside the CDR3, the full variable domain is DTGVSQNPRHKITKRGQNVTFRCDPISEHNRLYWYRQTLGQGPEFLTYFQNEAQLEKSRLLSDRFSAERPKGSFSTLEIQRTEQGDSAMYLCASSLERTKQETQYFGPGTRLLVL.

This rearrangement joins TRBV2 to TRBJ1-1, with D tentatively TRBD1 (6 bases). V was shortened by 4 bases and J by 1 base, with 10 bases between the two germline ends. The germline V gene has CDR1 SNHLY and CDR2 FYNNEI. CDR3 length: 14 residues. CDR3 region: CASSGQVSNTEAFF. DNA of the CDR3: TGTGCCAGCAGTGGACAGGTATCGAACACTGAAGCTTTCTTT.

The J gene is TRBJ2-7, the V gene TRBV7-9; 8 nucleotides line up with TRBD1. From germline, CDR1 is SEHNR and CDR2 FQNEAQ (reference sequence). Trimming cost V 1 base and J 2 bases; bases outside gene matches: 4. CDR3 length equals 15 residues. DNA for the CDR3: TGTGCCAGCAGCTTAGGGGTGGGACAGGCCTACGAGCAGTACTTC. It encodes CASSLGVGQAYEQYF.

V is TRBV25-1 and J is TRBJ2-1; D is undetermined. Trimming left V 8 bases short and J 6 bases short, with 14 bases between. In germline, CDR1 is MGHDK, CDR2 SYGVNS. CDR3 size: 13 residues. In DNA, the CDR3 is TGTGCCAGCGGCCCGGCAGGTGGCAATGAGCAGTTCTTC. Translation gives CASGPAGGNEQFF.

The DNA for the CDR3 is TGCGCCAGCAGCTTGGACGGGGATACGGGAAACACCATATATTTT. Translating gives CASSLDGDTGNTIYF. The J gene is TRBJ1-3, the V gene TRBV5-1; D is ambiguous. V shed 0 bases and J shed 4 bases, with 11 bases lying between them. Germline CDR1 reads SGHRS; CDR2 reads YFSETQ. This CDR3 is built from 15 residues. The complete variable domain, with remaining parts taken from reference TRBV5-1 and TRBJ1-3, reads KAGVTQTPRYLIKTRGQQVTLSCSPISGHRSVSWYQQTPGQGLQFLFEYFSETQRNKGNFPGRFSGRQFSNSRSEMNVSTLELGDSALYLCASSLDGDTGNTIYFGEGSWLTVV.

Only one count was recorded for this clone. This sequence joins TRBV2 and TRBJ2-7; 7 nucleotides agree with TRBD1. This CDR3 spans 13 amino acids. Germline CDR1 is SNHLY and CDR2 is FYNNEI. Trimming took 6 bases from V and 5 from J; bases not matched to a gene: 7. CDR3 in amino acids: CASRKGGVDEQYF. The CDR3 region has the DNA TGTGCCAGCAGGAAAGGGGGCGTCGACGAGCAGTACTTC.

The chain uses TRBV20-1 and TRBJ1-2; TRBD1 matches at 7 bases. Germline V gene lookup returns CDR1 DFQATT and CDR2 SNEGSKA (reference sequence). The CDR3 is 11 residues long. J gave up 9 bases and V 3 bases, and 4 bases lay outside the gene matches. In DNA, the CDR3 is TGCAGTGCTAGGGCGGACAGGAGCTACACCTTC. Amino acids: CSARADRSYTF.

The genes are TRBV7-3 and TRBJ2-1; D remains unclear. V was clipped by 2 bases and J by 10 bases, with 12 bases between them. The CDR3 totals 13 residues. Germline CDR1 SGHTA, CDR2 FQGTGA. In nucleotides, the CDR3 is TGTGCCAGCAGCTTAGGCCCCCCGTCGGAGCAGTTCTTC. Its protein product is CASSLGPPSEQFF.

CDR3 sequence: CASSQLYRDTGAHEQYF. The DNA of the CDR3 is TGTGCCAGTAGCCAACTCTATAGGGATACAGGGGCACACGAGCAGTACTTC. The rearrangement joins TRBV19 to TRBJ2-7; 7 bases are a match to TRBD1. J gave up 5 bases and V 6 bases, and 19 bases lay outside the gene matches. Germline V lookup: CDR1 LNHDA, CDR2 SQIVND (reference sequence). The CDR3 is made up of 17 amino acids.

J is TRBJ2-7 and V is TRBV6-1; D is undetermined. V lost 3 bases, J lost 0 bases, and 12 bases lay in between. Germline CDR1 MNHNS, CDR2 SASEGT. The CDR3 has 15 amino acids. The CDR3 spells CASSESTVSSYEQYF. The DNA of the CDR3 is TGTGCCAGCAGTGAGTCGACTGTTAGCTCCTACGAGCAGTACTTC.